This T cell receptor beta chain was identified in a study of T cell repertoires in cytomegalovirus infection. Study-level background: It was the public TCR beta signatures that indicated both CMV infection and matching HLA type.

Germline V gene sequence: CDR1 MNHNS, CDR2 SASEGT. The CDR3 totals 13 residues. TCRdb recomputed calls from the reads with MiXCR, one row per CDR3 protein. The sample has approximately 76,000 distinct CDR3 sequences; approximately 42% are singletons. With respect to this clonotype: The antigen is not known. This could be a read error, since a much larger clone is one nucleotide away.

The sequencing here drew on CD8+ T cells from cultured PBMCs, taken from culture after CMV antigen stimulation. The chain employs TRBV6-1 and TRBJ2-1; the D gene could be TRBD1 or TRBD2 (5 bases each). The TCR comes from a human donor in good health (CMV status not recorded). Some clones in this sample may be carry-over from other donors' samples. The CDR3 loop is CASADTEYNEQFF. DNA of the CDR3: TGTGCTAGCGCGGACACTGAATACAATGAGCAGTTCTTC.